This entry concerns a single TCR beta chain. Patients from Seattle were sampled longitudinally, starting during active infection. Under the authors' procedure: The assay estimated nucleated cells by amplifying reference gene primers. Repertoires were generated with immunoSEQ multiplex PCR, while TCRdb's copy carries only in-frame clones and drops some. V and J calls and clone size are given by that table; D and trimming were obtained from the DNA. The sample contains approximately 150,000 clones, 93% of which appear only once. These data originate in a study of blood T cell repertoires in COVID-19. Looking at the study overall: COVID-19 samples collected from the United States, Italy and Spain covered acute and convalescent phases.

Looked up from germline, CDR1 is SGHRS and CDR2 is YFSETQ. V lost 0 bases to trimming and J lost 4 bases, with 13 bases between them. The CDR3 spans 15 residues. Source material: peripheral blood. The chain links TRBV5-1 to TRBJ1-1; D is perhaps TRBD1 (6 bases). The TCR comes from a woman in her sixties or seventies with COVID-19, enrolled during active disease. The CDR3 loop reads CASSLESQGITEAFF. In DNA form, the CDR3 reads TGCGCCAGCAGCTTGGAATCACAGGGTATCACTGAAGCTTTCTTT.